What follows are 4 T cell receptor beta chains derived from one specimen sequenced in a study of T cell changes during pregnancy in multiple sclerosis. Method: immunoSEQ multiplex PCR; TCRdb's copy keeps in-frame clones and lacks some. The repertoire holds just over 30,000 clones, with 75% to 90% as singletons. The material sequenced was CD8+ T cells from peripheral blood mononuclear cells, taken in the second trimester of pregnancy. The receptors derive from a female donor with multiple sclerosis, enrolled in a pregnancy study.

The V gene is TRBV27, the J gene TRBJ1-2; D ambiguous. The germline CDR1 and CDR2 sequences are MNHEY and SMNVEV (reference sequence). The CDR3 spans 13 residues. The V end lost 1 base, the J end lost 6 bases, and 9 bases lay between the germline ends. The CDR3 loop reads CASSLLGGNGYTF. Written as DNA, the CDR3 is TGTGCCAGCAGTTTATTGGGAGGGAATGGCTACACCTTC.

The rearrangement joins TRBV4-3 to TRBJ2-1; 9 bases match TRBD2. CDR1 LGHNA and CDR2 YSLEER come from the germline V gene. V lost 0 bases and J lost 9; bases outside the gene matches: 9. The CDR3 covers 16 residues. The CDR3 nucleotides read TGCGCCAGCAGCCAAGATTCGGCGGGAGGGCGTGTTGAGCAGTTCTTC. The encoded protein is CASSQDSAGGRVEQFF.

This clone was observed once. This rearrangement joins TRBV4-2 to TRBJ2-7; 7 bases agree with TRBD2. This CDR3 has 13 amino acids. V lost 2 bases to trimming and J lost 5 bases; unmatched junction nucleotides: 3. The germline gives CDR1 LGHNA, CDR2 YNFKEQ. CDR3 in amino acids: CASSQTSDHEQYF. CDR3 sequence (DNA): TGTGCCAGCAGCCAAACTAGCGACCACGAGCAGTACTTC.

This chain uses TRBV27 with TRBJ2-3; 9 bases are a match to TRBD2. V lost 4 bases and J lost 10; bases outside the gene matches: 18. CDR3 size: 17 residues. Per the germline V gene, CDR1 is MNHEY and CDR2 is SMNVEV (reference sequence). CDR3 amino acids: CASSSFLAGVTDTSQYF. CDR3 bases: TGTGCCAGCAGTTCATTCTTAGCGGGAGTCACAGATACGTCGCAGTATTTT.